This T cell receptor beta chain appears in the sequencing data of a study of blood T cells in healthy people across ages. Study-level information: Researchers report that template switching captured about one barcoded beta molecule per two T cells.

Next came a second PCR, run for about 6 to 12 cycles, which used a sample-barcoded 5' primer along with a J-beta primer mix. Each of the cDNA molecules was tagged by a template-switch adaptor with 12 random nucleotides. TCRdb used MiXCR to reprocess the 5' RACE reads, holding one entry per CDR3 protein. This table has 1.8 million or so distinct CDR3 sequences, about 39% appearing once. V was pared by 8 bases and J by 5 bases, with 19 bases between. The CDR3 runs to 14 residues. Looked up from germline, CDR1 is MNHNS and CDR2 is SASEGT. They isolated at least 6 million PBMCs from each sample. Sequences were obtained from blood. The chain carries TRBV6-1 and TRBJ2-7; D is uncertain. The sequence was obtained from a human donor in good health. In DNA form, the CDR3 reads TGTGCCAGCGACTGTGGTGGGCCGACTGACGAGCAGTACTTC. Translated: CASDCGGPTDEQYF.